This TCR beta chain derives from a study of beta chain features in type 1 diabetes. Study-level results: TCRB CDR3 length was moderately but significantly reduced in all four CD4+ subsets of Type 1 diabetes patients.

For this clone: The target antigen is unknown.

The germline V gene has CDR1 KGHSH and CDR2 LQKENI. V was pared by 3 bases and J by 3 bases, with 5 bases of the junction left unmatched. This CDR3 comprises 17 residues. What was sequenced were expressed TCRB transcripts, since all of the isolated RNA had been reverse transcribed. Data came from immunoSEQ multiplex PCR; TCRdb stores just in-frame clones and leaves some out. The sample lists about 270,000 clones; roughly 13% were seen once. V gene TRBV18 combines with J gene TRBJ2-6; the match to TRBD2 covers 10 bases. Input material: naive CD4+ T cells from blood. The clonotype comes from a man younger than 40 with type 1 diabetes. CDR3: CASSPLIAGGGANVLTF. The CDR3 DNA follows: TGTGCCAGCTCACCGCTTATAGCGGGAGGTGGGGCCAACGTCCTGACTTTC.